These 11 T cell receptor beta chains came from one sample sequenced in a study of blood T cell repertoires in COVID-19. Measured with immunoSEQ multiplex PCR; TCRdb has only the in-frame clones, and not every one. Among roughly 230,000 clones listed, 80% to 85% were seen once. Sequencing was carried out using peripheral blood. Receptor source: a man aged 35 to 55 with acute or convalescent COVID-19.

This clone was seen just once. The V and J genes are TRBV30 and TRBJ2-1; possibly TRBD2 for D (6 bases). V was clipped by 2 bases and J by 5 bases, with 13 bases between them. The CDR3 covers 14 residues. The germline V gene encodes CDR1 GTSNPN and CDR2 SVGIG (reference sequence). The CDR3 spells CAWSRASADNEQFF. The CDR3 region has the DNA TGTGCCTGGAGTAGGGCTAGCGCGGACAATGAGCAGTTCTTC.

This clone was seen a few times. The chain has TRBV7-2 and TRBJ1-5; D remains unclear. Between the trimmed V and J ends, which lost 6 bases and 1 base, there was a span of 10 bases. Germline values: CDR1 SGHTA, CDR2 FQGNSA. CDR3 size: 14 residues. The CDR3 region is CASSQSGSNQPQHF. The CDR3 coding sequence is TGTGCCAGCAGTCAGTCGGGGAGCAATCAGCCCCAGCATTTT. Variable domain in full (rest from reference TRBV7-2 and TRBJ1-5): GAGVSQSPSNKVTEKGKDVELRCDPISGHTALYWYRQSLGQGLEFLIYFQGNSAPDKSGLPSDRFSAERTGGSVSTLTIQRTQQEDSAVYLCASSQSGSNQPQHFGDGTRLSIL.

This chain connects TRBV18 to TRBJ1-1; perhaps TRBD1 as D (6 bases). Trimming removed 4 bases from V and 1 base from J, with 10 bases in between. The germline CDR1 and CDR2 sequences are KGHSH and LQKENI. The CDR3 contains 14 residues. The CDR3 is CASSRDIENTEAFF. In DNA form, the CDR3 reads TGTGCCAGCTCACGGGACATCGAGAACACTGAAGCTTTCTTT.

Written as DNA, the CDR3 is TGTGCCAGCGGAACAGGGGGCGACTATGGCTACACCTTC. It specifies CASGTGGDYGYTF. The genes are TRBV11-2 and TRBJ1-2; 9 bases fit TRBD1. CDR1 and CDR2 (germline): SGHAT, FQNNGV. With 8 bases clipped from V and 3 bases from J, the junction kept 4 bases outside the gene matches. The CDR3 totals 13 residues.

In DNA form, the CDR3 reads TGTGCCAGCAGTGGACAGGGGGGGTTGGCCGGGGAGCTGTTTTTT. Translating it yields CASSGQGGLAGELFF. This chain connects TRBV2 to TRBJ2-2; TRBD1 matches at 9 bases. V was pared by 4 bases and J by 6 bases, with 6 bases of the junction left unmatched. The CDR3 sequence is 15 residues long. Germline V gene data show CDR1 as SNHLY and CDR2 as FYNNEI.

The genes are TRBV6-6 and TRBJ2-1; 9 bases are shared with TRBD2. The CDR3 has 16 amino acids. Trimming removed 4 bases from V and 10 bases from J; junction bases left unmatched: 14. Germline CDR1 MNHNY, CDR2 SVGAGI (reference sequence). The CDR3 DNA follows: TGTGCCAGCAGTTCTCGGACTAGCGACGCCGGGGGGGAGCAGTTCTTC. Residues: CASSSRTSDAGGEQFF.

V gene TRBV3-1 (or the pseudogene TRBV3-2) combines with J gene TRBJ1-1, with TRBD1 as a possible D gene (6 bases). Germline V gene lookup returns CDR1 LGHDT and CDR2 YNNKEL (reference sequence). Between the trimmed V and J ends, which lost 4 bases and 1 base, there was a span of 10 bases. The CDR3 contains 14 residues. The CDR3 DNA follows: TGTGCCAGCAGCCGAGGCAGGGGGAACACTGAAGCTTTCTTT. Translating gives CASSRGRGNTEAFF.

This rearrangement joins TRBV28 to TRBJ2-6, with D perhaps matching TRBD1 (6 bases). The CDR3 is made up of 16 amino acids. V was cut by 7 bases and J by 4 bases, with 17 bases left in between. The germline V gene encodes CDR1 MDHEN and CDR2 SYDVKM. CDR3 DNA: TGTGCCAGCAATTTCGGGGCAGGGGCGGGGGCCAACGTCCTGACTTTC. Its translation: CASNFGAGAGANVLTF. Filled out from reference TRBV28 and TRBJ2-6, the complete variable domain reads DVKVTQSSRYLVKRTGEKVFLECVQDMDHENMFWYRQDPGLGLRLIYFSYDVKMKEKGDIPEGYSVSREKKERFSLILESASTNQTSMYLCASNFGAGAGANVLTFGAGSRLTVL.

The gene calls are TRBV19 and TRBJ2-3; 10 nucleotides agree with TRBD2. Trimming cost V 3 bases and J 6 bases; bases outside gene matches: 12. Germline V CDR1 and CDR2: LNHDA, SQIVND (reference sequence). The CDR3 spans 17 residues. CDR3 protein: CASSMVGSSGRLDTQYF. The CDR3 DNA reads TGTGCCAGTAGTATGGTAGGGAGTAGCGGGAGGCTGGATACGCAGTATTTT.

On this clone: Distinct nucleotide sequences in the sample also encode this CDR3. The chain carries TRBV19 and TRBJ1-5; perhaps TRBD1 as D (5 bases). The CDR3 loop spans 14 amino acids. Trimming cost V 0 bases and J 4 bases, with 7 bases left between them. In germline, CDR1 is LNHDA, CDR2 SQIVND (reference sequence). CDR3 nucleotides: TGTGCCAGTAGTATAGACCGGGGGAATCAGCCCCAGCATTTT. Translating it yields CASSIDRGNQPQHF.

This chain links TRBV7-2 with TRBJ2-5; 14 bases agree with TRBD2. The germline CDR1 and CDR2 sequences are SGHTA and FQGNSA. This CDR3 contains 17 residues. The junction had 6 bases not matched to a gene; V was cut back by 1 base and J by 5 bases. CDR3 residues: CASSLGLAGGPTETQYF. The CDR3 DNA sequence: TGTGCCAGCAGCTTAGGACTAGCGGGAGGGCCGACGGAGACCCAGTACTTC.